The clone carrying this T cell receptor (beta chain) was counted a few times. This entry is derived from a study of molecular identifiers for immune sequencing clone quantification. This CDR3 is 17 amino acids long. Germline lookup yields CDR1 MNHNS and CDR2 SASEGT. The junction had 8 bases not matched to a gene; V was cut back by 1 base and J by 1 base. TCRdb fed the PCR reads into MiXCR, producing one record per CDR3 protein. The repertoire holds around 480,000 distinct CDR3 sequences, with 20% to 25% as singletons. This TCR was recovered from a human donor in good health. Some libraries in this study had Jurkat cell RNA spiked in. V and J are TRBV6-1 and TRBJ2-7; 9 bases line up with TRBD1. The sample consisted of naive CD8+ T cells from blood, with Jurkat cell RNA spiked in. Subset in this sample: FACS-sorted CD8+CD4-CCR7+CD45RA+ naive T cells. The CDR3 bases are TGTGCCAGCAGTGAAGACCGAGCTGGGACAGGGTCCTACGAGCAGTACTTC. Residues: CASSEDRAGTGSYEQYF.